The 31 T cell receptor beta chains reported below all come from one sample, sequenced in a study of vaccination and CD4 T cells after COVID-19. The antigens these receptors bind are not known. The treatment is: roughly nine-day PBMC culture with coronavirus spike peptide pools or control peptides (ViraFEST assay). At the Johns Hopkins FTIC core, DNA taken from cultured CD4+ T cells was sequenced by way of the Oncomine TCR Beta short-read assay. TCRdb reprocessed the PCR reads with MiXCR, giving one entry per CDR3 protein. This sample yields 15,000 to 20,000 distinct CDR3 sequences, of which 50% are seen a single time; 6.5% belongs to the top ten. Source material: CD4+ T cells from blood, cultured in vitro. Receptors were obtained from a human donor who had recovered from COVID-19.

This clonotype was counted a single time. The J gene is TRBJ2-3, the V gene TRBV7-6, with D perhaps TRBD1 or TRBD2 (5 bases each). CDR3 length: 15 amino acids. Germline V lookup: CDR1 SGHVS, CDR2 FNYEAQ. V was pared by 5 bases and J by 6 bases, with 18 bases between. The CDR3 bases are TGTGCCAGCAGCGTCCTCGGGACGCGTCGCGATACGCAGTATTTT. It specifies CASSVLGTRRDTQYF.

This chain's CDR3 is CASSFRGNGYTF. DNA for the CDR3: TGTGCCAGCAGTTTCCGGGGGAATGGCTACACCTTC. This chain links TRBV12-3 or TRBV12-4 with TRBJ1-2; weak D call: TRBD1 (5 bases). V gave up 3 bases and J gave up 6 bases, with 8 bases separating them. The CDR3 consists of 12 residues.

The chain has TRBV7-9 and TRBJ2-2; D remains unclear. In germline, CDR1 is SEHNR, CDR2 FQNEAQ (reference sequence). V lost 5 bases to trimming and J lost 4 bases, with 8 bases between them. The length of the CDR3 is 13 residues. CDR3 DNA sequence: TGTGCCAGCAGCCCCTTAGGCACCGGGGAGCTGTTTTTT. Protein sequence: CASSPLGTGELFF. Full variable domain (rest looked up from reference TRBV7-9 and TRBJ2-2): DTGVSQNPRHKITKRGQNVTFRCDPISEHNRLYWYRQTLGQGPEFLTYFQNEAQLEKSRLLSDRFSAERPKGSFSTLEIQRTEQGDSAMYLCASSPLGTGELFFGEGSRLTVL.

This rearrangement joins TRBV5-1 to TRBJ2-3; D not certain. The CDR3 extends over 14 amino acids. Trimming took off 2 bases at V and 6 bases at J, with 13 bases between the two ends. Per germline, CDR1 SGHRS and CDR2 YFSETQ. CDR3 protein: CASSFQDEADTQYF. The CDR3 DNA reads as TGCGCCAGCAGCTTCCAGGACGAAGCGGATACGCAGTATTTT.

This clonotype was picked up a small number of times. CDR3: CAISDHRESYNSPLHF. CDR3 nucleotide sequence: TGTGCCATCAGTGACCACAGGGAGTCCTATAATTCACCCCTCCACTTT. V gene TRBV10-3 combines with J gene TRBJ1-6, with a tentative D call TRBD1 (6 bases). The CDR3 contains 16 residues. Trimming pared 3 bases from V and 1 base from J, leaving 10 bases between. Per germline, CDR1 ENHRY and CDR2 SYGVKD.

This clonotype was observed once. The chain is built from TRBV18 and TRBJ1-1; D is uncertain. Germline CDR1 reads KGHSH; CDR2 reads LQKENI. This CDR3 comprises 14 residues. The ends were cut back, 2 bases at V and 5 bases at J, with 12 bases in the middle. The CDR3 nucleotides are TGTGCCAGCTCACCAGCCTGGGAGGGAACTGAAGCTTTCTTT. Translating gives CASSPAWEGTEAFF.

DNA for the CDR3: TGTGCCATCAGTGACGGGCAGAACTACGAGCAGTACTTC. Protein: CAISDGQNYEQYF. The V gene is TRBV10-3, the J gene TRBJ2-7; D ambiguous. The CDR3 has 13 amino acids. CDR1 and CDR2 (germline): ENHRY, SYGVKD. Trimming removed 3 bases at V and 3 bases at J, with 9 bases between.

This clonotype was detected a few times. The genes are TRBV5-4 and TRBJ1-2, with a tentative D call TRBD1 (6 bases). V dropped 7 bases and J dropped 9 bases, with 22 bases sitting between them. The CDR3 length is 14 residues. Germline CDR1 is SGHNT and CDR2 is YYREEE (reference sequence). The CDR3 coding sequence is TGTGCCAGCCATCCAAGACAGGTAACACCGAGCTACACCTTC. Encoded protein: CASHPRQVTPSYTF. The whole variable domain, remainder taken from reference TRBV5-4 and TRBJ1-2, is ETGVTQSPTHLIKTRGQQVTLRCSSQSGHNTVSWYQQALGQGPQFIFQYYREEENGRGNFPPRFSGLQFPNYSSELNVNALELDDSALYLCASHPRQVTPSYTFGSGTRLTVV.

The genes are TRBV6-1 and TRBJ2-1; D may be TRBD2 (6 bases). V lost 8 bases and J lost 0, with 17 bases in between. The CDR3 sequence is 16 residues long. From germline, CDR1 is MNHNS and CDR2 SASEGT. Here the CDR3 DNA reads TGTGCCAGCCATTCCCGCGGGGCAAGCTCCTACAATGAGCAGTTCTTC. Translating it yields CASHSRGASSYNEQFF.

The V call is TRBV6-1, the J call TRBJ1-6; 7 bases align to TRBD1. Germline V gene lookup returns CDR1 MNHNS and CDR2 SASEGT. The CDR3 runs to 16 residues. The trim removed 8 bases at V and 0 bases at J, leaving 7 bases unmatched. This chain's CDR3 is CASLSGQLSYNSPLHF. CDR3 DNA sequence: TGTGCCAGCCTCTCGGGACAGCTCTCCTATAATTCACCCCTCCACTTT.

CDR3 amino acids: CASSTNTGPGANVLTF. In nucleotides, the CDR3 is TGCGCCAGCAGCACAAATACAGGGCCCGGGGCCAACGTCCTGACTTTC. The gene calls are TRBV5-1 and TRBJ2-6; weak D call: TRBD1 (6 bases). The CDR3 length is 16 residues. Germline assignment: CDR1 SGHRS and CDR2 YFSETQ. V was trimmed by 4 bases and J by 4 bases, leaving 15 bases between them.

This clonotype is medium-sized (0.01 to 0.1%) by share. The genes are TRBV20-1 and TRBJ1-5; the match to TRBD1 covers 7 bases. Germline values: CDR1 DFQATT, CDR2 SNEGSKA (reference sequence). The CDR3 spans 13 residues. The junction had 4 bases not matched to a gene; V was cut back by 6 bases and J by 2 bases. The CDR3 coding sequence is TGCAGTGCAAACAGGGGCGGCAATCAGCCCCAGCATTTT. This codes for CSANRGGNQPQHF.

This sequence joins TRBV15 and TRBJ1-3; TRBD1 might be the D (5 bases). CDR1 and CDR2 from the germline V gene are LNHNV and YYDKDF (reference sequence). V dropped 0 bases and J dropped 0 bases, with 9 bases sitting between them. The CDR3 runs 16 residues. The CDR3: CATSRDGTGSGNTIYF. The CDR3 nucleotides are TGTGCCACCAGCAGAGATGGCACAGGCTCTGGAAACACCATATATTTT.

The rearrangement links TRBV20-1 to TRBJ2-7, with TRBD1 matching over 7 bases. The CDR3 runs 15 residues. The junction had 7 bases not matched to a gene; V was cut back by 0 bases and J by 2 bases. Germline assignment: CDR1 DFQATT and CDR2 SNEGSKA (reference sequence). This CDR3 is CSARDPGTVAYEQYF. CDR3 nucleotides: TGCAGTGCTAGAGACCCCGGGACAGTCGCCTACGAGCAGTACTTC.

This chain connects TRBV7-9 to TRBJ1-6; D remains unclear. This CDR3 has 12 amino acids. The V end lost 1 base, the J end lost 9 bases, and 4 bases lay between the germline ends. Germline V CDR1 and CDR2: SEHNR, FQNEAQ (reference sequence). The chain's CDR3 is CASSLDSSPLHF. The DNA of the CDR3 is TGTGCCAGCAGCTTAGACTCTTCACCCCTCCACTTT.

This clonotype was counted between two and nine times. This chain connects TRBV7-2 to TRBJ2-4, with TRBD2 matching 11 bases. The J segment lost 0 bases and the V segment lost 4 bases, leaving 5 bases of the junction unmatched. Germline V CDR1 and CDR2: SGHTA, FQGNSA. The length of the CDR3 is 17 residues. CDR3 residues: CASSSYSGGGAKNIQYF. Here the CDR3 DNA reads TGTGCCAGCAGCTCCTATAGCGGGGGGGGAGCCAAAAACATTCAGTACTTC.

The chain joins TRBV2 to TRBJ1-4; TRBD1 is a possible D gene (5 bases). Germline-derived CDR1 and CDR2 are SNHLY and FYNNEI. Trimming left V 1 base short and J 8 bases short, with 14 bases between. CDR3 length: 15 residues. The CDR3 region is CASSEGLGEVEKLFF. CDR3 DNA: TGTGCCAGCAGTGAAGGCCTGGGGGAGGTCGAAAAACTGTTTTTT.

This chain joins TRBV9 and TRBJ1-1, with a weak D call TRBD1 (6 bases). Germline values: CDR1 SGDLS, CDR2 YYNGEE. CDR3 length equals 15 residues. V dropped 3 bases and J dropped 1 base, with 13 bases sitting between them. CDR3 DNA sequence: TGTGCCAGCAGCGACCCGACAGGCTGGAACACTGAAGCTTTCTTT. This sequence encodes CASSDPTGWNTEAFF.

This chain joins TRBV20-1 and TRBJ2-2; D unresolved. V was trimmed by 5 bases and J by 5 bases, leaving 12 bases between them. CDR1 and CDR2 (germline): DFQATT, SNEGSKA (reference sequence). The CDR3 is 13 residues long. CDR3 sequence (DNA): TGCAGTGCTGGAAAATACTTTACCGGGGAGCTGTTTTTT. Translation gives CSAGKYFTGELFF.

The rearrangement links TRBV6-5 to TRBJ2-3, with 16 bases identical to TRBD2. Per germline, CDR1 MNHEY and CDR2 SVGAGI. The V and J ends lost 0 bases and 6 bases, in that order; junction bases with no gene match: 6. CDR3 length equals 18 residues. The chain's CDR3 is CASSYSSGLAGGPDTQYF. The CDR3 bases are TGTGCCAGCAGTTACTCCTCGGGACTAGCGGGAGGGCCGGATACGCAGTATTTT.

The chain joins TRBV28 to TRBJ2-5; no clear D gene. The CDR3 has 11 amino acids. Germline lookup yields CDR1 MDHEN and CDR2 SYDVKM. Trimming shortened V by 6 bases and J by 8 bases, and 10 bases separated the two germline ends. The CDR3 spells CASSQSRTQYF. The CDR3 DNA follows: TGTGCCAGCAGCCAGAGCCGAACCCAGTACTTC.

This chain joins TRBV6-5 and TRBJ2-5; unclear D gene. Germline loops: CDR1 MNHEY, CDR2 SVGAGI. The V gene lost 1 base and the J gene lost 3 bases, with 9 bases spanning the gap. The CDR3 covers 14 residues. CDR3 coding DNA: TGTGCCAGCAGTTACTTTGGCGTTAAAGAGACCCAGTACTTC. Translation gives CASSYFGVKETQYF.

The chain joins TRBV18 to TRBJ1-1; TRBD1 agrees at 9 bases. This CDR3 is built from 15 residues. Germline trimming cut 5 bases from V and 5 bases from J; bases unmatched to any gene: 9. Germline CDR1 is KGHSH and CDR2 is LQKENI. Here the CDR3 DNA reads TGTGCCAGCTCATCGCGGACAGGGGAGGGAACTGAAGCTTTCTTT. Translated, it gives CASSSRTGEGTEAFF.

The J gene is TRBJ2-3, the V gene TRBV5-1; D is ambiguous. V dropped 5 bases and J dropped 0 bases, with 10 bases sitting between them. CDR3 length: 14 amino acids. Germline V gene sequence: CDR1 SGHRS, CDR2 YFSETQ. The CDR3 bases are TGCGCCAGCAGTGTAGGAGCTAGCACAGATACGCAGTATTTT. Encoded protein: CASSVGASTDTQYF.

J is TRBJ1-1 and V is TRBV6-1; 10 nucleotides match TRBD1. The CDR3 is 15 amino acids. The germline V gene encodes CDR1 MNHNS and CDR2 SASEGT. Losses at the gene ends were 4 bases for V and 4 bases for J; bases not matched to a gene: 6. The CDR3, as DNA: TGTGCCAGCAGTGTAGCCGGGACAGGGGTCACTGAAGCTTTCTTT. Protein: CASSVAGTGVTEAFF.

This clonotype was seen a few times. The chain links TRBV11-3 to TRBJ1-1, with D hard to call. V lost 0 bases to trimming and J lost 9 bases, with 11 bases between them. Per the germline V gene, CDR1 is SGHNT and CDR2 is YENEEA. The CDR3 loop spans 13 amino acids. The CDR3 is CASSLESGTQAFF. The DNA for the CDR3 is TGTGCCAGCAGCTTAGAGTCTGGAACTCAAGCTTTCTTT.

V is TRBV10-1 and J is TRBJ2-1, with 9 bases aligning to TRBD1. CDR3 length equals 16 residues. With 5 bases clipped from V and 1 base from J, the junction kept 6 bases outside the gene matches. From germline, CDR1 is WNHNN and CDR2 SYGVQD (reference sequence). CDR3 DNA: TGCGCCAGCAGTTTCCTCGGGACAGGGTCCTACAATGAGCAGTTCTTC. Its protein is CASSFLGTGSYNEQFF.

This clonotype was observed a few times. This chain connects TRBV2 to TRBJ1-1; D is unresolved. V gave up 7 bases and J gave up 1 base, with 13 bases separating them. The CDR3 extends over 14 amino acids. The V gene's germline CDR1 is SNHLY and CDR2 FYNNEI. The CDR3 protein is CASNLRGANTEAFF. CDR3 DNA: TGTGCCAGCAACCTACGGGGAGCGAACACTGAAGCTTTCTTT.

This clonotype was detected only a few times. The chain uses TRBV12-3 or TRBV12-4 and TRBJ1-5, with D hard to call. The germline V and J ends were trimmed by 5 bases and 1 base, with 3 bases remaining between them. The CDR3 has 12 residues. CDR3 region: CASSDSNQPQHF. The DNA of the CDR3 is TGTGCCAGCAGTGACAGCAATCAGCCCCAGCATTTT.

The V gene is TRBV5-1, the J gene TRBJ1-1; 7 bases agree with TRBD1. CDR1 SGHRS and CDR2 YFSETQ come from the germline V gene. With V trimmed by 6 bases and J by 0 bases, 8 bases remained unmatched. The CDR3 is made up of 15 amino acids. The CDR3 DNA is TGCGCCAGCAAAGGGGGCAGGGTGATGAACACTGAAGCTTTCTTT. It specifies CASKGGRVMNTEAFF.

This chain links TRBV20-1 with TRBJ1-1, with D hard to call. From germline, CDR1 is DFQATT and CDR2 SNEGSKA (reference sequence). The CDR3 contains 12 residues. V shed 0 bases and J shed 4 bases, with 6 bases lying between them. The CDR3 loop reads CSAREITTEAFF. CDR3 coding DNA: TGCAGTGCTAGAGAGATAACCACTGAAGCTTTCTTT.